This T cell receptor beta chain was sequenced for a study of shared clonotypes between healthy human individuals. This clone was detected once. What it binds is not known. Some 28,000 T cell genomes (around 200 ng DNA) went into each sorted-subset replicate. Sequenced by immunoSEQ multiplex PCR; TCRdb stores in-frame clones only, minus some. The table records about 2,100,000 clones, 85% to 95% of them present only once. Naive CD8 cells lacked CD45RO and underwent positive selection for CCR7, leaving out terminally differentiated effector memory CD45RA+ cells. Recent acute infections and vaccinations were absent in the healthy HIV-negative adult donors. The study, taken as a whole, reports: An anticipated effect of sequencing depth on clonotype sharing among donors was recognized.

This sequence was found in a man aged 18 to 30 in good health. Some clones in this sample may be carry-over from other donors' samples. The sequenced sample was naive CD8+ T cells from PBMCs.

CDR3 protein: CASSPTNTGELFF. The CDR3 DNA sequence: TGTGCCAGCAGCCCCACGAACACCGGGGAGCTGTTTTTT. The chain uses TRBV7-9 and TRBJ2-2, with no clear D. The V and J ends lost 5 bases and 0 bases respectively, with 4 bases between them. This CDR3 comprises 13 residues. CDR1 SEHNR and CDR2 FQNEAQ come from the germline V gene (reference sequence).